This TCR beta chain is drawn from a study of STAT5B mutations in CD4+ large granular lymphocyte leukemia. Produced via immunoSEQ multiplex PCR; TCRdb's table is partial and in-frame only. The sample has under 55,000 clones; around 86% are singletons. The sample taken for sequencing was CD4+ T cells from blood buffy coats. This receptor was obtained from a human donor in good health.

CDR3 in DNA: TGTGCCAGCAAAGGCGCAGATACGCAGTATTTT. It is translated as CASKGADTQYF. The chain is built from TRBV28 and TRBJ2-3; no clear D gene. V dropped 7 bases and J dropped 4 bases, with 6 bases sitting between them. The CDR3 totals 11 residues. The V gene's germline CDR1 is MDHEN and CDR2 SYDVKM.